These T cell receptor beta chains were read from a single sample in a study of cytomegalovirus exposure and HLA in healthy donors. The table came from immunoSEQ multiplex PCR; TCRdb's copy has only in-frame clones and leaves some out. Here the sample spans roughly 130,000 clones, under 85% being singletons. The sequencing sample was made of PBMCs. The receptor source for this set is a man younger than 30 in good health and CMV-seronegative. CDR3s include the opening cysteine and the closing phenylalanine or tryptophan. D genes are given only for firm matches. Expanded clones get a size class; other rows say once, few or many, or leave the size out.

v_gene,d_gene,abundance,j_gene,CDR3nt,CDR3aa
TRBV2,NA,NA,TRBJ1-2,TGTGCCATCGCGGACAGTCCCTCCTATGGCTACACCTTC,CAIADSPSYGYTF
TRBV7-3,NA,NA,TRBJ1-2,TGTGCCAGCAGCTCTCCCAGGTCCTCGAGCTACACCTTC,CASSSPRSSSYTF
TRBV19,TRBD1,NA,TRBJ1-6,TGTGCCAGTAGCTCGACAGGGATCACCTATAATTCACCCCTCCACTTT,CASSSTGITYNSPLHF
TRBV18,NA,NA,TRBJ1-3,TGTGCCAGCTCACAGGTTCGACAGGCCCCTGCTGGAAACACCATATATTTT,CASSQVRQAPAGNTIYF
TRBV2,TRBD2,NA,TRBJ2-7,TGTGCCACCGGGGCGGGGGGGGGCTACGAGCAGTACTTC,CATGAGGGYEQYF
TRBV6-5,NA,NA,TRBJ1-2,TGTGCCAGCAGTTACGGGGCGGAGTTAAGGGGCTACACCTTC,CASSYGAELRGYTF
TRBV6-5,NA,NA,TRBJ1-1,TGTGCCAGCAGAGCCAGGGCCCAGATGAACACTGAAGCTTTCTTT,CASRARAQMNTEAFF
TRBV10-1,NA,few,TRBJ1-4,TGCGCCAGCAGTGGGGGGGAGACTAATGAAAAACTGTTTTTT,CASSGGETNEKLFF
TRBV7-9,TRBD1,NA,TRBJ1-4,TGTGCCAGCAGCTTAGCGGAGGGGGCGCGTGAAAAACTGTTTTTT,CASSLAEGAREKLFF
TRBV2,NA,NA,TRBJ1-5,TGTGCCAGCAGTGAAATGGGGAGGGCGTATAGCAATCAGCCCCAGCATTTT,CASSEMGRAYSNQPQHF
TRBV27,NA,few,TRBJ1-1,TGTGCCAGCAGGGAGGGCTGGGGCACTGAAGCTTTCTTT,CASREGWGTEAFF
TRBV2,TRBD1,NA,TRBJ1-2,TGTGCCAGCAGGCCGGGACAGCCTAACTATGGCTACACCTTC,CASRPGQPNYGYTF
TRBV7-8,NA,NA,TRBJ1-1,TGTGCCAGCAGCTTATTTCGGGGGTTTGACACTGAAGCTTTCTTT,CASSLFRGFDTEAFF
TRBV4-3,TRBD1,NA,TRBJ1-4,TGCGCCAGCAGCCAGGGACAGGGGGGCAACACCGCAACTAATGAAAAACTGTTTTTT,CASSQGQGGNTATNEKLFF
TRBV6-1,NA,NA,TRBJ1-6,TGTGCCAGCACCCTTTCATCGGGGGATAATTCACCCCTCCACTTT,CASTLSSGDNSPLHF
TRBV30,NA,NA,TRBJ1-6,TGTGCCTGGAACAGGGAAGATTCACCCCTCCACTTT,CAWNREDSPLHF
TRBV4-3,TRBD1,NA,TRBJ1-4,TGCGCCAGCAGCCCTACCCCAGGGGGGCTTGAAAAACTGTTTTTT,CASSPTPGGLEKLFF
TRBV7-2,TRBD1,NA,TRBJ2-7,TGTGCCAGCAGCTCCCACAGGGGTTACGAGCAGTACTTC,CASSSHRGYEQYF
TRBV5-6,NA,NA,TRBJ2-1,TGTGCCAGCAGCTTGGGGGGGCTGTTTTACAATGAGCAGTTCTTC,CASSLGGLFYNEQFF
TRBV7-6,TRBD1,NA,TRBJ1-1,TGTGCCAGCAGCATTGACAGGGGATACACTGAAGCTTTCTTT,CASSIDRGYTEAFF
TRBV5-1,TRBD1,NA,TRBJ2-5,TGCGCCACCCCGGAGGACAGGGGGCTCAAAGAGACCCAGTACTTC,CATPEDRGLKETQYF
TRBV30,NA,NA,TRBJ1-2,TGTGCCTGGGGAGGGCTTCGAGCTAACTATGGCTACACCTTC,CAWGGLRANYGYTF
TRBV20-1,NA,NA,TRBJ2-7,TGCAGTGCTAGTAGGGGCTACGAGCAGTACTTC,CSASRGYEQYF
TRBV27,TRBD1,NA,TRBJ1-2,TGTGCCAGCAGCCGAGACAGGGTCTATGGCTACACCTTC,CASSRDRVYGYTF
TRBV19,TRBD2,NA,TRBJ2-1,TGTGCCAGTAGTATCAGCGGGGGGGTATACAATGAGCAGTTCTTC,CASSISGGVYNEQFF
TRBV6-1,NA,few,TRBJ1-5,TGTGCCAGCAGTGAAGTTGGGGGGACTAATCAGCCCCAGCATTTT,CASSEVGGTNQPQHF
TRBV7-2,TRBD1,once,TRBJ2-1,TGTGCCAGCAGTACCGGGACAGGGACGTACAATGAGCAGTTCTTC,CASSTGTGTYNEQFF